The clone carrying this TCR beta chain was picked up a small number of times. Its antigen is as yet unknown. Sample barcodes and UMIs were carried by the TCR alpha and TCR beta cDNA libraries that 5'RACE generated with constant-segment primers. MiXCR, applied by TCRdb to the 5' RACE reads, yields one record per CDR3 protein. This sample has 350,000 or so distinct CDR3 sequences; 10% to 15% occur once, and the top ten carry roughly 23%. This specimen belongs to a study of T-cell memory formation after mild COVID-19. For the study at large: TCR clusters were mostly donor specific. Study-level findings and limits: Later expanders leaned toward CD4+, whereas clones contracting from day 15 to 85 were balanced CD4/CD8.

Germline values: CDR1 SGHAT, CDR2 FQNNGV. Trimming pared 10 bases from V and 5 bases from J, leaving 14 bases between. The length of the CDR3 is 12 residues. Input material: PBMCs or a T cell subset sorted from them (not recorded which). The receptor comes from a man younger than 35 who had mild COVID-19 (a few samples of this study predate the infection). Cell type and time point are not known. J is TRBJ2-5 and V is TRBV11-2; possible D gene TRBD1, 5 bases. In nucleotides, the CDR3 is TGTGCCACAAGGGGTCTTCCCGAGACCCAGTACTTC. Protein: CATRGLPETQYF.